Listed below are T cell receptor beta chains from one sample, sequenced in a study of blood T cells in healthy people across ages. TCRdb reanalysed the 5' RACE reads using MiXCR and keeps one entry per CDR3 protein. The table lists approximately 690,000 distinct CDR3 sequences, 58% of them singletons. The source material was blood. The receptors originated from a man aged 55 to 70 in good health. Both conserved end residues are part of each CDR3.

TRBJ1-5 TRBV10-2 CASSESGMSNQPQHF
TRBJ2-5 TRBV11-2 CASSVGYRGETQYF
TRBJ2-3 TRBV4-2 CASSPNRDGNTDTQYF
TRBJ2-1 TRBV12-3/TRBV12-4 CASSPNREYNEQFF
TRBJ1-5 TRBV4-1 CASSQERVGQPQHF
TRBJ1-5 TRBV2 CASSERGVNNQPQHF
TRBJ1-6 TRBV9 CDSSQGSGSNSPLHF
TRBJ1-6 TRBV5-1 CASSPTDYNSPLHF
TRBJ2-4 TRBV29-1 CSVGGAKNIQYF
TRBJ2-5 TRBV6-5 CASSYSRTGTQYF
TRBJ2-2 TRBV20-1 CSARASYTGGLFF
TRBJ2-3 TRBV20-1 CSAGVQGGVGPDTQYF
TRBJ2-5 TRBV20-1 CSAQRDSVETQYF
. TRBV12-3/TRBV12-4 CASSSLGITYEQYF
TRBJ2-2 TRBV11-2 CASSSRVFTGELFF
TRBJ2-1 TRBV2 CASSESRVSVNNEQFF
TRBJ2-3 TRBV20-1 CSAPIRTSGTDTQYF
TRBJ2-1 TRBV20-1 CSARDVASGGGSYNEQFF
TRBJ2-1 TRBV6-1 CASRETFGMKQFF
TRBJ2-1 TRBV15 CATSRDLGSNNEQFF
TRBJ2-1 TRBV6-6 CASTISPDNGEQFF
TRBJ2-5 TRBV6-5 CASSGVTAAEETQYF
TRBJ1-4 TRBV4-1 CASSQDRGQLNEKLFF
TRBJ2-3 TRBV5-1 CASVAVAGDTDTQYF
TRBJ2-3 TRBV6-5 CASSARGQVDTQYF
TRBJ2-5 TRBV11-2 CASSRAGIQETQYF
TRBJ1-2 TRBV12-3/TRBV12-4 CASAREGYGYTF
TRBJ2-5 TRBV10-2 CASSESGGYQETQYF
TRBJ1-2 TRBV12-3/TRBV12-4 CASRTGTGVYGYTF
TRBJ2-1 TRBV29-1 CSVTGFSYNEQFF
TRBJ1-5 TRBV20-1 CSAIRFGNQPQHF
TRBJ1-2 TRBV5-6 CASSFQWHGGYTF
TRBJ2-5 TRBV20-1 CSAGTVEETQYF
TRBJ2-2 TRBV28 CASSFSGGLNTGELFF
TRBJ1-1 TRBV5-1 CASSGRGGGMNTEAFF
TRBJ2-1 TRBV5-1 CASSLMLSYNEQFF
TRBJ2-7 TRBV6-2/TRBV6-3 CASSAGGEYEQYF
TRBJ1-1 TRBV7-9 CASSSSEGVSTEAFF
TRBJ2-3 TRBV2 CASHDSLTSTDTQYF
TRBJ2-1 TRBV5-1 CASSATSGEETQFF
TRBJ1-2 TRBV20-1 CSASNDRRNEGYTF
TRBJ2-1 TRBV24-1 CATSPYTGSSLYNEQFF
TRBJ2-3 TRBV3-1 CASSRAGSPTDTQYF
TRBJ2-7 TRBV29-1 CSVLGQGYEQYF
TRBJ2-1 TRBV27 CASSLSGGPHNEQFF
TRBJ1-5 TRBV20-1 CSASTDRVGNQPQHF
TRBJ2-1 TRBV11-3 CVRWGGLDNEQFF
TRBJ2-6 TRBV5-1 CASSLGFGGTGQFSGANVLTF
TRBJ2-2 TRBV28 CASTCCLNTGELFF
TRBJ2-1 TRBV11-2 CASSLAGLAANEQFF
TRBJ2-5 TRBV18 CASSPDLGGSETQYF
TRBJ1-2 TRBV9 CASSVDRGEAGYTF
TRBJ1-2 TRBV28 CASNRDRGRNTF
TRBJ2-5 TRBV14 CASSQDLWGEQYF
TRBJ2-4 TRBV5-1 CASSLGEWAKNIQYF
TRBJ1-2 TRBV7-6 CASSPVQGNGGYTF
TRBJ2-1 TRBV28 CASSIFRGYNEQFF
TRBJ2-3 TRBV12-3/TRBV12-4 CASSLWRVTDTQYF
TRBJ2-5 TRBV29-1 CSGGALGTTEETQYF
TRBJ2-1 TRBV7-9 CAGSFTGTSVRSYNEQFF